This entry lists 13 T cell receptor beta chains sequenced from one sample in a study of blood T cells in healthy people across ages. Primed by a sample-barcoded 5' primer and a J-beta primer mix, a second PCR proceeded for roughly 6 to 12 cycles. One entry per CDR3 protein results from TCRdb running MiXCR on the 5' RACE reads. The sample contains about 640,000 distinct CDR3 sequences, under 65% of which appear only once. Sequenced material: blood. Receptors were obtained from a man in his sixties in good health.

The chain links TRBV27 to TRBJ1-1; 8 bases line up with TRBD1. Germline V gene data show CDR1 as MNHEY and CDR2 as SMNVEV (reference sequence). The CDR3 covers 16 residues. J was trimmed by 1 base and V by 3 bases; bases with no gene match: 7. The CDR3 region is CASSFRTGTTNTEAFF. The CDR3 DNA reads TGTGCCAGCAGTTTCCGGACAGGGACGACGAACACTGAAGCTTTCTTT.

The CDR3 nucleotides read TGCAGCGTCCGGGGACAGGGGGCGGGTGAGCAGTACTTC. The encoded protein is CSVRGQGAGEQYF. This sequence joins TRBV29-1 and TRBJ2-5; 12 bases fit TRBD1. This CDR3 is built from 13 residues. Trimming removed 6 bases from V and 11 bases from J; junction bases left unmatched: 10. CDR1 is SQVTM and CDR2 is ANQGSEA in the germline V gene.

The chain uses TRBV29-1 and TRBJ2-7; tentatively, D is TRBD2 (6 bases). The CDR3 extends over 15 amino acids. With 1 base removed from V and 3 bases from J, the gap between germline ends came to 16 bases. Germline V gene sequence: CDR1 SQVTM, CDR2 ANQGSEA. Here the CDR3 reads CSVEAGQGGVYEQYF. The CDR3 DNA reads TGCAGCGTTGAAGCCGGGCAGGGAGGAGTCTACGAGCAGTACTTC.

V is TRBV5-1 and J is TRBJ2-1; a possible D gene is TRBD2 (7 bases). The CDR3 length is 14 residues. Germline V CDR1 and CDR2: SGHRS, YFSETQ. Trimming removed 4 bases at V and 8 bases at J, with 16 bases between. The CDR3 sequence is CASSAGGHHDEQFF. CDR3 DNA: TGCGCCAGCAGCGCCGGGGGGCATCACGATGAGCAGTTCTTC.

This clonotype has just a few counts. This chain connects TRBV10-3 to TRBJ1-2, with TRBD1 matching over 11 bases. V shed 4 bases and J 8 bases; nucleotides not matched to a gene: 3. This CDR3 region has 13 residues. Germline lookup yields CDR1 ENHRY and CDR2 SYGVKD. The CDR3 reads CAISADRGLGYTF. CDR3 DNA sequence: TGTGCCATCAGTGCGGACAGGGGGCTAGGCTACACCTTC.

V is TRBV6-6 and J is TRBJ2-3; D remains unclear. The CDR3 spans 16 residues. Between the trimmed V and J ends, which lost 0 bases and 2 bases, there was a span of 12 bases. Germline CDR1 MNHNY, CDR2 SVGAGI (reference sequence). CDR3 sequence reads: CASSYSVASVTDTQYF. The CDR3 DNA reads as TGTGCCAGCAGTTACTCAGTGGCGTCGGTCACAGATACGCAGTATTTT.

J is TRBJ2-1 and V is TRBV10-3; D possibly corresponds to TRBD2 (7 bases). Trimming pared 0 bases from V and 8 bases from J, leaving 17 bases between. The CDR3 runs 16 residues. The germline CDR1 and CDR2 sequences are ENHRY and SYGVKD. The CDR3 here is CAISESPGRGGDEQFF. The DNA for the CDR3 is TGTGCCATCAGTGAGTCGCCAGGCAGGGGAGGGGATGAGCAGTTCTTC.

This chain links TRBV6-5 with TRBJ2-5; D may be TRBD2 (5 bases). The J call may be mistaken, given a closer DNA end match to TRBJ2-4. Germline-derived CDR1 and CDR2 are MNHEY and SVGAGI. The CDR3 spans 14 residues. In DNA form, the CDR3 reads TGTGCCAGCGCCCCCGGGGAGCCCGTGAACATTCAGTACTTC. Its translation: CASAPGEPVNIQYF.

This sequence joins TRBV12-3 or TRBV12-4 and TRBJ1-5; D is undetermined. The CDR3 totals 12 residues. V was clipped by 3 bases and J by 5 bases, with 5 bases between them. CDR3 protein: CASSFWDQPQHF. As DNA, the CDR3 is TGTGCCAGCAGTTTTTGGGATCAGCCCCAGCATTTT.

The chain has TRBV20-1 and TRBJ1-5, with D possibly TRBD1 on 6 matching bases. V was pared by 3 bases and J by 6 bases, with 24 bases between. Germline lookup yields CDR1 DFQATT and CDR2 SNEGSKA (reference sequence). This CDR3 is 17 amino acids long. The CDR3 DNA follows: TGCAGTGCTAGTCGGGCGGGGGCGCCGGGAAAACGTCAGCCCCAGCATTTT. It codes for CSASRAGAPGKRQPQHF.

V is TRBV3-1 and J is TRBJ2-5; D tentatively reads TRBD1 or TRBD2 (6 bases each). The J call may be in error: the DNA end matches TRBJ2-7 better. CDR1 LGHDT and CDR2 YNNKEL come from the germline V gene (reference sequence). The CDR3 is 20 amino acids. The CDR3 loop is CASSQRTAHGGQQIIYEQYF. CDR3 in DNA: TGTGCCAGCAGCCAAAGGACGGCCCACGGGGGCCAACAGATAATCTACGAGCAGTACTTC.

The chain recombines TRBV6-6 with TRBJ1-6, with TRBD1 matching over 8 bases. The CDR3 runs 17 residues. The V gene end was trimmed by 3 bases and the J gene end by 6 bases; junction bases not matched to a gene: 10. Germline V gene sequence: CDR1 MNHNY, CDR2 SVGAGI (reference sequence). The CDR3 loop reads CASSYMARTGTNSPLHF. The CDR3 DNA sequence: TGTGCCAGCAGTTATATGGCCAGGACAGGGACTAATTCACCCCTCCACTTT.

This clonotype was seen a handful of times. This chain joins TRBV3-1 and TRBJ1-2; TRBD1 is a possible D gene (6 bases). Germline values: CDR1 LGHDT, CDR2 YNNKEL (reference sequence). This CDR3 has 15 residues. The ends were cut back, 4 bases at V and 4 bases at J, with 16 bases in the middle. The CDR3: CASSPGAQGGYGYTF. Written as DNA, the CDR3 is TGTGCCAGCAGCCCGGGGGCCCAGGGCGGCTATGGCTACACCTTC. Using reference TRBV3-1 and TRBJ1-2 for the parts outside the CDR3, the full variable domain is DTAVSQTPKYLVTQMGNDKSIKCEQNLGHDTMYWYKQDSKKFLKIMFSYNNKELIINETVPNRFSPKSPDKAHLNLHINSLELGDSAVYFCASSPGAQGGYGYTFGSGTRLTVV.